This T cell receptor beta chain appears in the sequencing data of a study of cytomegalovirus exposure and HLA in healthy donors. PCR involved 60 Vbeta and 13 Jbeta primers. Some clones are missing from TCRdb's copy, which holds only in-frame ones; the method was immunoSEQ multiplex PCR. This sample's clone table lists around 70,000 clones. The CDR3 extends over 15 amino acids. CDR1 is SNHLY, CDR2 FYNNEI, per germline. Losses at the gene ends were 3 bases for V and 2 bases for J; bases not matched to a gene: 5. Sequencing was carried out using PBMCs. This chain joins TRBV2 and TRBJ2-3, with TRBD2 identical over 7 bases. This TCR was recovered from a female donor in good health and CMV-seropositive. This CDR3 is CASSDGRENTDTQYF. The CDR3 DNA is TGTGCCAGCAGTGATGGGCGGGAGAACACAGATACGCAGTATTTT.